A selection of T cell receptor beta chains follows, all from one sample in a study of memory CD4+ T cells and cytomegalovirus serostatus. Profiling relied on immunoSEQ multiplex PCR, and the TCRdb table lists in-frame clones only, not all of them. Of approximately 46,000 clones in the sample, under 80% were seen once. Sequenced: memory CD4+ T cells from blood. These receptors were collected from an adult in good health and CMV-seronegative. CDR3s include the opening cysteine and the closing phenylalanine or tryptophan. D genes are given only for firm matches. Rows give clone size only sometimes, using once, few, many, or a class for an expanded clone.

V: TRBV5-5; size: -; length: 14; D: -; J: TRBJ1-5; CDR3: CASSLAGGNQPQHF; DNA: TGTGCCAGCAGCTTGGCGGGGGGCAATCAGCCCCAGCATTTT
V: TRBV27; size: -; length: 16; D: -; J: TRBJ1-1; CDR3: CASSSLRRGENTEAFF; DNA: TGTGCCAGCAGTTCCCTCAGGCGGGGGGAGAACACTGAAGCTTTCTTT
V: TRBV6-1; size: once; length: 13; D: -; J: TRBJ1-2; CDR3: CASSDTPGYGYTF; DNA: TGTGCCAGCAGTGACACTCCCGGCTATGGCTACACCTTC
V: TRBV10-1; size: medium-sized; length: 13; D: TRBD1; J: TRBJ1-2; CDR3: CASSETGVGGYTF; DNA: TGCGCCAGCAGTGAAACAGGGGTGGGTGGCTACACCTTC
V: TRBV29-1; size: -; length: 11; D: TRBD1; J: TRBJ1-2; CDR3: CSARQGDGYTF; DNA: TGCAGCGCAAGACAGGGGGATGGCTACACCTTC
V: TRBV5-4; size: -; length: 16; D: TRBD1; J: TRBJ1-1; CDR3: CASSLGGPGQGPEAFF; DNA: TGTGCCAGCAGCTTGGGGGGGCCGGGACAGGGGCCTGAAGCTTTCTTT
V: TRBV12-5; size: -; length: 18; D: TRBD2; J: TRBJ2-7; CDR3: CASSFEGYASGGAAEQYF; DNA: TGTGCTAGTTCCTTTGAAGGGTACGCTAGCGGGGGGGCTGCCGAGCAGTACTTC
V: TRBV14; size: -; length: 12; D: -; J: TRBJ2-7; CDR3: CASSHTRVEQYF; DNA: TGTGCCAGCAGCCACACACGGGTTGAGCAGTACTTC
V: TRBV7-9; size: -; length: 14; D: -; J: TRBJ1-3; CDR3: CASSFTSSRNTIYF; DNA: TGTGCCAGCAGCTTTACTTCCTCTCGAAACACCATATATTTT
V: TRBV18; size: -; length: 15; D: TRBD1; J: TRBJ2-3; CDR3: CASSPPGQTTDTQYF; DNA: TGTGCCAGCTCACCACCGGGACAGACCACAGATACGCAGTATTTT
V: TRBV7-9; size: -; length: 17; D: -; J: TRBJ1-4; CDR3: CASSLVVLAGPNEKLFF; DNA: TGTGCCAGCAGCTTAGTAGTCTTGGCGGGCCCTAATGAAAAACTGTTTTTT
V: TRBV4-1; size: -; length: 16; D: -; J: TRBJ1-2; CDR3: CASSQDRNTAGYGYTF; DNA: TGCGCCAGCAGCCAAGATCGGAACACTGCTGGCTATGGCTACACCTTC
V: TRBV14; size: -; length: 20; D: TRBD1; J: TRBJ1-2; CDR3: CASSQDYSTGGYVANYGYTF; DNA: TGTGCCAGCAGCCAAGATTACTCGACAGGGGGTTATGTCGCTAACTATGGCTACACCTTC
V: TRBV19; size: -; length: 16; D: TRBD1; J: TRBJ1-2; CDR3: CASSDPLSGGNYGYTF; DNA: TGTGCCAGTAGTGATCCCCTCTCAGGGGGAAACTATGGCTACACCTTC
V: TRBV7-6; size: once; length: 17; D: -; J: TRBJ2-1; CDR3: CASSPAGSSIGGNEQFF; DNA: TGTGCCAGCAGCCCAGCAGGGTCCAGTATAGGGGGCAATGAGCAGTTCTTC
V: TRBV21-1; size: medium-sized; length: 16; D: -; J: TRBJ1-4; CDR3: CASSDGRGRANEKLFF; DNA: TGTGCCAGCAGCGACGGCAGGGGGCGGGCGAATGAAAAACTGTTTTTT